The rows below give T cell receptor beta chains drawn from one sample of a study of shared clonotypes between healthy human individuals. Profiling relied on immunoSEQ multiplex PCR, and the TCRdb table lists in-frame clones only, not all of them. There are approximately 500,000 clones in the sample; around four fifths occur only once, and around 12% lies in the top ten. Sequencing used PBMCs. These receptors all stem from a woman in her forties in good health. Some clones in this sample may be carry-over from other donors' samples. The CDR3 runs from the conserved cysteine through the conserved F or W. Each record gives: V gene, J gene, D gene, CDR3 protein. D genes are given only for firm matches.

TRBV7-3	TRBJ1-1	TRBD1	CASSPGQYTEAFF
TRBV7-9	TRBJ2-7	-	CASSRAGQGAYEQYF
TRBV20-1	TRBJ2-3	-	CSAGYGDTQYF
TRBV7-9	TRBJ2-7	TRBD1	CASSVGGQSYEQYF
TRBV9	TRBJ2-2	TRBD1	CASSVEGATGELFF
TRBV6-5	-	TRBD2	CATLNGRPCEQYF
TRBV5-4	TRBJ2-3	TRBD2	CASSLVLAGTTDTQYF
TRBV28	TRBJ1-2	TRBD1	CASRARQGVNYGYTF
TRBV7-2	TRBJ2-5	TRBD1	CASSSRQGGGTQYF
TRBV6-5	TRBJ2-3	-	CASRKAGTDTQYF
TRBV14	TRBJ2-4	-	CASSKRVRDRLAKNIQYF
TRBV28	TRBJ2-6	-	CASKSSGANVLTF
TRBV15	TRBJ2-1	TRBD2	CATSRREAPPGDEQFF
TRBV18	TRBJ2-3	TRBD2	CASSQKALAGATDTQYF
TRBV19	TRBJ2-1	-	CASSPIPVPYNEQFF
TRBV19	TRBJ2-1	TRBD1	CASSMVQGAYNEQFF
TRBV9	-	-	CASSVAAGPLYEQYF
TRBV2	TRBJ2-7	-	CASRGPGRGGYEQYF
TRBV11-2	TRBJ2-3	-	CASSLDRKASGQGGHTQYF
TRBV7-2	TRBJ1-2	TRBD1	CASSLAGTGRYGYTF
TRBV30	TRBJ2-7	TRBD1	CAWSQGTDYYEQYF
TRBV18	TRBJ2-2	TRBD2	CASSPVLAGNTGELFF
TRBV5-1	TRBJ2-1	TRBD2	CASSLGLAGIEEQFF
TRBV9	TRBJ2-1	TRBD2	CASSVGSGTTYNEQFF
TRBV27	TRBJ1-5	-	CASSFSRASQPQHF
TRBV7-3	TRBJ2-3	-	CASSPVGDTQYF
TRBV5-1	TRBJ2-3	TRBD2	CASSLDSGMTDTQYF
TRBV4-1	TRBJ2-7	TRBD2	CASSHGRSGTRGYEQYF
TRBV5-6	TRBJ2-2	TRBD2	CASSPGLTSVGTGELFF
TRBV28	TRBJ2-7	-	CASSLRERTRYF
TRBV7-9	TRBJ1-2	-	CASNPRSTGDLYGYTF
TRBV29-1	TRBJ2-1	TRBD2	CSVDKSASGSSGQFF
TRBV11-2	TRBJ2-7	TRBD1	CASSYPWTGGWHF